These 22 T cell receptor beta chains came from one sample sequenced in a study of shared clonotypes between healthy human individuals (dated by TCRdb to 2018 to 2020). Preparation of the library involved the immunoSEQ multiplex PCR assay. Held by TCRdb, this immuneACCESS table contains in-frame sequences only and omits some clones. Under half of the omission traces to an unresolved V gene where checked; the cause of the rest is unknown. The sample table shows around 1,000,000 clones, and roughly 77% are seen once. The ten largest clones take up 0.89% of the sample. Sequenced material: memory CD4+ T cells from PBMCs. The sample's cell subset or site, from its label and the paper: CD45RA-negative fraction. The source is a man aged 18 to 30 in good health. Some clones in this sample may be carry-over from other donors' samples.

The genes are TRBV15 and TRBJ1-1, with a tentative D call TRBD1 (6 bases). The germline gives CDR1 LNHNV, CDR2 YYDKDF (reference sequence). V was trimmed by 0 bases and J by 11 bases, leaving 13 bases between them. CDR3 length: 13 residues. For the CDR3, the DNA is TGTGCCACCAGCAGAGATACGGAGGGGGATGCTTTCTTT. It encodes CATSRDTEGDAFF.

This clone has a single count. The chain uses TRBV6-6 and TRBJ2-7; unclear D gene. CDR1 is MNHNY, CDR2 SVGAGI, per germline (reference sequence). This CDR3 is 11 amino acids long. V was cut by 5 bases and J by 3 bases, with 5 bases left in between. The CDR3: CASSQNYEQYF. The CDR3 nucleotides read TGTGCCAGCAGTCAGAACTACGAGCAGTACTTC.

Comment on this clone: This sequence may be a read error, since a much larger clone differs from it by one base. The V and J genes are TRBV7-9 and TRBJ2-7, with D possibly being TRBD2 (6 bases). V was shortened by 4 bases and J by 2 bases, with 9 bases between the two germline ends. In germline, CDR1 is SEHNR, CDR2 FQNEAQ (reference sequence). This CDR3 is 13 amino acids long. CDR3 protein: CASSWGLAYEQYF. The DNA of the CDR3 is TGTGCCAGCAGCTGGGGACTTGCCTACGAGCAGTACTTC.

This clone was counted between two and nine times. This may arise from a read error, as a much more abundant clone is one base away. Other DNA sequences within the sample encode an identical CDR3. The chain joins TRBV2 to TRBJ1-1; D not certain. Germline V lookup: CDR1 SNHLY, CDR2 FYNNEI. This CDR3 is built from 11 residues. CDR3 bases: TGTGCCAGCAGGGAGAACACCGAAGCTTTCTTT. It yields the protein CASRENTEAFF. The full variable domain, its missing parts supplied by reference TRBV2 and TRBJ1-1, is EPEVTQTPSHQVTQMGQEVILRCVPISNHLYFYWYRQILGQKVEFLVSFYNNEISEKSEIFDDQFSVERPDGSNFTLKIRSTKLEDSAMYFCASRENTEAFFGQGTRLTVV.

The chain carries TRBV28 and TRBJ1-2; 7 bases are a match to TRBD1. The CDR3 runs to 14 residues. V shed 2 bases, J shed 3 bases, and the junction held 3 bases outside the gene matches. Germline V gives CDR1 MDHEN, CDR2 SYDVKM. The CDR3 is CASSLTGVDYGYTF. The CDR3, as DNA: TGTGCCAGCAGTTTAACAGGGGTTGACTATGGCTACACCTTC.

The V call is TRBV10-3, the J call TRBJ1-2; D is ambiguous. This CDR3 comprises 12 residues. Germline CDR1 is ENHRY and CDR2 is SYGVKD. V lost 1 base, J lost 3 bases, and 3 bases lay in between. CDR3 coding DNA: TGTGCCATCAGTGAGTGGGACTATGGCTACACCTTC. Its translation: CAISEWDYGYTF.

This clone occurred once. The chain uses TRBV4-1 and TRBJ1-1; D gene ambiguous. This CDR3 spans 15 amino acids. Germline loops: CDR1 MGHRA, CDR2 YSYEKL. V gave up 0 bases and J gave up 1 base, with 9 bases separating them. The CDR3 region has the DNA TGCGCCAGCAGCCAAGATGTGAGGTCGAACACTGAAGCTTTCTTT. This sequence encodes CASSQDVRSNTEAFF.

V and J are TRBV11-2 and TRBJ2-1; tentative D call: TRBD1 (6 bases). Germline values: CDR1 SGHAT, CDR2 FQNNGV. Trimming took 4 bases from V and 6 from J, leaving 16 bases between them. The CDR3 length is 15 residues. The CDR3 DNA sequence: TGTGCCAGCAGCTCGATCCAGGGGCGAGGCAATGAGCAGTTCTTC. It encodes CASSSIQGRGNEQFF.

The CDR3 here is CASRKRGRDTYNEQFF. The CDR3 DNA reads TGTGCCAGTAGAAAGCGGGGACGGGACACATACAATGAGCAGTTCTTC. The V gene is TRBV19, the J gene TRBJ2-1; TRBD2 is a possible D gene (7 bases). Per the germline V gene, CDR1 is LNHDA and CDR2 is SQIVND (reference sequence). The CDR3 loop spans 16 amino acids. Trimming took 6 bases from V and 4 from J, leaving 19 bases between them.

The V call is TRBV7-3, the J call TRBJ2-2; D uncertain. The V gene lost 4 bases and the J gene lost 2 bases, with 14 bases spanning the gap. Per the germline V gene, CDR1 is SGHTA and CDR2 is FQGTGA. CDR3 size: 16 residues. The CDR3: CASSSSSAINTGELFF. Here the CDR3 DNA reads TGTGCCAGCAGCTCCTCGAGCGCGATAAACACCGGGGAGCTGTTTTTT.

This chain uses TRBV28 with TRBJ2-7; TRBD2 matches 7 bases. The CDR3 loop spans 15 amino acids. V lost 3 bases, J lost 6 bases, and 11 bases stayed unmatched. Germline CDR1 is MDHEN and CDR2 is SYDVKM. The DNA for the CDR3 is TGTGCCAGCAGTTTCGTCGCGGGAGTATTTTCCGAGCAGTACTTC. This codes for CASSFVAGVFSEQYF. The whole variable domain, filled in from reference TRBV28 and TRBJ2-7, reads DVKVTQSSRYLVKRTGEKVFLECVQDMDHENMFWYRQDPGLGLRLIYFSYDVKMKEKGDIPEGYSVSREKKERFSLILESASTNQTSMYLCASSFVAGVFSEQYFGPGTRLTVT.

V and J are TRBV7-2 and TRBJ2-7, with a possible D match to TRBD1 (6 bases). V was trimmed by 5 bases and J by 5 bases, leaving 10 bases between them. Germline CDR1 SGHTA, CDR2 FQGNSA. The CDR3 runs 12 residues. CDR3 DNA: TGTGCCAGCAGCCGGAGGACAGACGAGCAGTACTTC. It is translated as CASSRRTDEQYF.

The CDR3 loop reads CASSSGLAGSYEQYF. The CDR3 bases are TGTGCCAGCAGTTCGGGACTAGCGGGCTCCTACGAGCAGTACTTC. J is TRBJ2-7 and V is TRBV9, with 12 bases fitting TRBD2. Trimming at V came to 5 bases and at J to 0 bases, leaving 3 bases not matched to a gene. Germline V gene data show CDR1 as SGDLS and CDR2 as YYNGEE. The CDR3 has 15 residues. Filled out from reference TRBV9 and TRBJ2-7, the complete variable domain reads DSGVTQTPKHLITATGQRVTLRCSPRSGDLSVYWYQQSLDQGLQFLIQYYNGEERAKGNILERFSAQQFPDLHSELNLSSLELGDSALYFCASSSGLAGSYEQYFGPGTRLTVT.

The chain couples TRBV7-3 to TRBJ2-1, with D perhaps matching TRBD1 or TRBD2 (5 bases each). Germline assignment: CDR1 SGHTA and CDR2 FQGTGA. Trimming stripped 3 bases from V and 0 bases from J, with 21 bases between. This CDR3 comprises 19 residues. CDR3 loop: CASSFSSGPRLSSYNEQFF. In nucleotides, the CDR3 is TGTGCCAGCAGCTTTTCCTCGGGGCCTCGTCTAAGCTCCTACAATGAGCAGTTCTTC.

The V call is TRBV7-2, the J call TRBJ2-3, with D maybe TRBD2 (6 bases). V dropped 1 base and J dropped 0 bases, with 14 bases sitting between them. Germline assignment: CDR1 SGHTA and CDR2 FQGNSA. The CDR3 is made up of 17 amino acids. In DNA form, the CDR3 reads TGTGCCAGCAGCTTAGAAGTCGGCGGGGTTAGCACAGATACGCAGTATTTT. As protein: CASSLEVGGVSTDTQYF.

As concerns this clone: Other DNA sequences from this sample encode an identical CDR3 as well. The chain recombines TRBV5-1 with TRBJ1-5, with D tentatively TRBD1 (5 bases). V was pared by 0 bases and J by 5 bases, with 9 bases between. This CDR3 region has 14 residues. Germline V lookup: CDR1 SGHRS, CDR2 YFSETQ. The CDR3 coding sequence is TGCGCCAGCAGCTTGGAGGGAGGGGATCAGCCCCAGCATTTT. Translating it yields CASSLEGGDQPQHF.

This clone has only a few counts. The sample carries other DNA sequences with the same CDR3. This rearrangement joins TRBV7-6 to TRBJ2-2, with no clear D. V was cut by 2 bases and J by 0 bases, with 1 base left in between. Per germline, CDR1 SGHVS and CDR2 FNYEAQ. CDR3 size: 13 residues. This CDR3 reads CASSLTNTGELFF. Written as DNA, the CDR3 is TGTGCCAGCAGCTTAACGAACACCGGGGAGCTGTTTTTT.

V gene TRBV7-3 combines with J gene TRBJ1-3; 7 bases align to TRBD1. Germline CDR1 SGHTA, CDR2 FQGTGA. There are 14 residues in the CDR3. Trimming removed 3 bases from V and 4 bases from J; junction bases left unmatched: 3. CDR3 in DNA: TGTGCCAGCAGCTTCGGACAGGCGGGAAACACCATATATTTT. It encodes CASSFGQAGNTIYF.

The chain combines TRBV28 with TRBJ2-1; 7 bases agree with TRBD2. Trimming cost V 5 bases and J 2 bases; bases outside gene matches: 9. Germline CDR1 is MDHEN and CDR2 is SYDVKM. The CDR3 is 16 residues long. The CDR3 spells CASSASGGDAYNEQFF. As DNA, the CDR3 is TGTGCCAGCAGTGCTAGCGGAGGGGATGCCTACAATGAGCAGTTCTTC.

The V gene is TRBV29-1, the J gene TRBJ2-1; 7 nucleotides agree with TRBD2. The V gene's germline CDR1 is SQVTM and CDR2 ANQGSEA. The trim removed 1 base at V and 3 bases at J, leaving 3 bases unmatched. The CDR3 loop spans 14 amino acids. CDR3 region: CSVEAGGHYNEQFF. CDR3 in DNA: TGCAGCGTTGAAGCGGGAGGCCACTACAATGAGCAGTTCTTC.

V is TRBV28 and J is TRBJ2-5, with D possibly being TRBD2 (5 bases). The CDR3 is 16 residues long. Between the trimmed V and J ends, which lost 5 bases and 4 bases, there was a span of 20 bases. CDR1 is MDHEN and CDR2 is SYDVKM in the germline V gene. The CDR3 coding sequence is TGTGCCAGCAGTCCCCCAGTTTGGCGGGCCGGAGAGACCCAGTACTTC. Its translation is CASSPPVWRAGETQYF.

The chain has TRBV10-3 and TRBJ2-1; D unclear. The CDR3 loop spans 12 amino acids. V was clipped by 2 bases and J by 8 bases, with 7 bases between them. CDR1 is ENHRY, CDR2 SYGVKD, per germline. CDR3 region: CAISEPYDEQFF. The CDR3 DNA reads TGTGCCATCAGTGAGCCCTATGATGAGCAGTTCTTC.